This TCR beta chain was captured by sequencing in a study of Graves' ophthalmopathy and Graves' hyperthyroidism. Study conclusions and caveats: Using 13 signatures, a model distinguished ophthalmopathy from stable hyperthyroidism, reaching 85% to 90% sensitivity and approximately 82% specificity.

A remark on this clonotype: Antigen unknown.

The CDR3 spans 14 residues. Germline values: CDR1 SGHRS, CDR2 YFSETQ. J gave up 4 bases and V 3 bases, and 6 bases lay outside the gene matches. CDR3 regions of TCR beta were amplified from RNA transcripts. Amplification began with first-round RT-PCR using HTBI primers, then second-round multiplex PCR was performed. TCRdb re-called the multiplex PCR reads through MiXCR, storing one row per CDR3 protein. The table records under 200,000 distinct CDR3 sequences, roughly 37% of them present only once. The receptor comes from a middle-aged woman with Graves' ophthalmopathy. Input material: peripheral blood. The chain joins TRBV5-1 to TRBJ2-7, with TRBD2 identical over 8 bases. CDR3 loop: CASSSPGLVYEQYF. CDR3 DNA sequence: TGCGCCAGCAGCTCTCCGGGACTAGTGTACGAGCAGTACTTC.